This passage covers 11 T cell receptor beta chains from one sample sequenced in a study of cytomegalovirus exposure and HLA in healthy donors. The study ran its PCR with 60 Vbeta and 13 Jbeta primers. The data were produced by immunoSEQ multiplex PCR, yet TCRdb's version contains in-frame clones alone and is incomplete. The sample includes 34,000 or so clones. The sequencing sample was made of PBMCs. The receptors were sampled from a woman in her thirties or forties in good health and CMV-seropositive.

The chain uses TRBV5-6 and TRBJ1-2, with D possibly matching TRBD1 (5 bases). Per germline, CDR1 SGHDT and CDR2 YYEEEE. This CDR3 is 16 amino acids long. V shed 2 bases and J shed 0 bases, with 14 bases lying between them. CDR3 sequence (DNA): TGTGCCAGCAGCTTAAATACAGGCCTAGCTAACTATGGCTACACCTTC. It encodes CASSLNTGLANYGYTF.

V usage is TRBV4-1 and J usage is TRBJ1-6; 8 nucleotides align to TRBD1. The CDR3 length is 17 residues. CDR1 and CDR2 from the germline V gene are MGHRA and YSYEKL. After removal of 4 bases from V and 6 bases from J, the junction contained 11 bases not matched to a gene. The CDR3 loop reads CASSLSGAGTGNSPLHF. CDR3 bases: TGCGCCAGCAGCCTTTCCGGCGCCGGGACAGGTAATTCACCCCTCCACTTT.

This chain uses TRBV28 with TRBJ1-3; possibly TRBD1 for D (5 bases). V was cut by 1 base and J by 0 bases, with 16 bases left in between. This CDR3 is built from 18 residues. From germline, CDR1 is MDHEN and CDR2 SYDVKM. The CDR3 reads CASSLSLGRGTSGNTIYF. The CDR3 DNA is TGTGCCAGCAGTTTATCCCTGGGGAGGGGAACCTCTGGAAACACCATATATTTT.

V gene TRBV7-8 combines with J gene TRBJ2-3, with 8 positions matching TRBD1. The length of the CDR3 is 16 residues. Germline V lookup: CDR1 SGHVS, CDR2 FQNEAQ. Trimming cost V 0 bases and J 2 bases; bases outside gene matches: 4. The CDR3 region has the DNA TGTGCCAGCAGCTTAGCGGGGGGACAGGACACAGATACGCAGTATTTT. Amino acids: CASSLAGGQDTDTQYF.

The chain combines TRBV29-1 with TRBJ2-3; perhaps TRBD1 as D (6 bases). The CDR3 runs to 15 residues. V lost 8 bases and J 0 bases, leaving 18 bases between the germline ends. Germline CDR1 and CDR2: SQVTM and ANQGSEA. CDR3 loop: CSSFNRATSTDTQYF. Written as DNA, the CDR3 is TGCAGCAGCTTCAACAGGGCTACTAGCACAGATACGCAGTATTTT.

The chain has TRBV9 and TRBJ2-1; TRBD2 agrees at 10 bases. Per germline, CDR1 SGDLS and CDR2 YYNGEE. The CDR3 has 17 amino acids. J was trimmed by 6 bases and V by 0 bases; bases with no gene match: 9. CDR3 coding DNA: TGTGCCAGCAGCGTAGATCCCACTAGCGGGATCGTCAATGAGCAGTTCTTC. This codes for CASSVDPTSGIVNEQFF. Supplemented by reference TRBV9 and TRBJ2-1, the full variable domain reads DSGVTQTPKHLITATGQRVTLRCSPRSGDLSVYWYQQSLDQGLQFLIQYYNGEERAKGNILERFSAQQFPDLHSELNLSSLELGDSALYFCASSVDPTSGIVNEQFFGPGTRLTVL.

V and J are TRBV15 and TRBJ2-7, with a tentative D call TRBD1 (6 bases). V was shortened by 0 bases and J by 5 bases, with 14 bases between the two germline ends. CDR3 length: 15 amino acids. The V gene's germline CDR1 is LNHNV and CDR2 YYDKDF (reference sequence). CDR3 in amino acids: CATSREPQGWNEQYF. The DNA of the CDR3 is TGTGCCACCAGCAGAGAACCGCAGGGGTGGAACGAGCAGTACTTC. The whole variable domain, filled in from reference TRBV15 and TRBJ2-7, reads DAMVIQNPRYQVTQFGKPVTLSCSQTLNHNVMYWYQQKSSQAPKLLFHYYDKDFNNEADTPDNFQSRRPNTSFCFLDIRSPGLGDTAMYLCATSREPQGWNEQYFGPGTRLTVT.

This chain links TRBV19 with TRBJ2-5; weak D call: TRBD2 (6 bases). The CDR3 is 15 residues long. Germline V gene data show CDR1 as LNHDA and CDR2 as SQIVND (reference sequence). The germline V and J ends were trimmed by 3 bases and 0 bases, with 11 bases remaining between them. The DNA for the CDR3 is TGTGCCAGTAGTATTGGTGGGGGGTACCAAGAGACCCAGTACTTC. This translates into CASSIGGGYQETQYF.

The rearrangement links TRBV10-3 to TRBJ2-7, with D maybe TRBD2 (6 bases). V was pared by 8 bases and J by 2 bases, with 10 bases between. CDR3 length equals 12 residues. Germline CDR1 is ENHRY and CDR2 is SYGVKD. CDR3 coding DNA: TGTGCCATCCGGGACTTTGCCTACGAGCAGTACTTC. It specifies CAIRDFAYEQYF.

The V gene is TRBV5-4, the J gene TRBJ2-1, with TRBD2 matching over 14 bases. Germline trimming cut 3 bases from V and 8 bases from J; bases unmatched to any gene: 10. Germline loops: CDR1 SGHNT, CDR2 YYREEE (reference sequence). The CDR3 is 17 amino acids. In DNA, the CDR3 is TGTGCCAGCAGCTCGGGACTAGCGGGGGCCCAGGTAGATGAGCAGTTCTTC. This sequence encodes CASSSGLAGAQVDEQFF.

The chain uses TRBV6-1 and TRBJ2-6; D unresolved. The ends were cut back, 2 bases at V and 0 bases at J, with 5 bases in the middle. The CDR3 contains 15 residues. Germline values: CDR1 MNHNS, CDR2 SASEGT. The DNA for the CDR3 is TGTGCCAGCAGTGAACTCTCCTCTGGGGCCAACGTCCTGACTTTC. Amino acids: CASSELSSGANVLTF.